This passage covers 3 T cell receptor beta chains from one sample sequenced in a study of CD8 T cells in Susac syndrome. RNA, at roughly 0.45 to 1 ug, was reverse transcribed with random hexamers. TCRdb ran MiXCR on the immunoSEQ multiplex PCR reads and lists one entry per CDR3 protein. The sample includes 67,000 or so distinct CDR3 sequences, 93% seen only once; the top ten take around 0.15%. Sequenced material: CD4+ T cells from PBMCs. The receptors were sampled from a human donor with Susac syndrome.

J is TRBJ1-5 and V is TRBV10-3, with D perhaps matching TRBD1 (6 bases). Looked up from germline, CDR1 is ENHRY and CDR2 is SYGVKD. This CDR3 region has 14 residues. V lost 3 bases to trimming and J lost 5 bases, with 11 bases between them. CDR3 sequence reads: CAISDLDRDQPQHF. The DNA for the CDR3 is TGTGCCATCAGTGACCTGGACAGAGATCAGCCCCAGCATTTT.

The chain employs TRBV10-3 and TRBJ2-2, with D possibly being TRBD1 (5 bases). CDR3 length equals 15 residues. Trimming removed 10 bases at V and 1 base at J, with 16 bases between. CDR1 is ENHRY and CDR2 is SYGVKD in the germline V gene. CDR3 loop: CATGDSHLNTGELFF. The CDR3 DNA reads TGTGCCACCGGCGACAGCCACTTGAACACCGGGGAGCTGTTTTTT.

The chain has TRBV7-9 and TRBJ1-1; 9 bases match TRBD1. Germline V gene sequence: CDR1 SEHNR, CDR2 FQNEAQ (reference sequence). This CDR3 spans 16 amino acids. V trimming: 6 bases; J trimming: 2 bases; junction bases outside the gene matches: 10. CDR3 region: CASRYRDRVGNTEAFF. The CDR3 region has the DNA TGTGCCAGCAGATACCGGGACAGGGTGGGTAACACTGAAGCTTTCTTT.